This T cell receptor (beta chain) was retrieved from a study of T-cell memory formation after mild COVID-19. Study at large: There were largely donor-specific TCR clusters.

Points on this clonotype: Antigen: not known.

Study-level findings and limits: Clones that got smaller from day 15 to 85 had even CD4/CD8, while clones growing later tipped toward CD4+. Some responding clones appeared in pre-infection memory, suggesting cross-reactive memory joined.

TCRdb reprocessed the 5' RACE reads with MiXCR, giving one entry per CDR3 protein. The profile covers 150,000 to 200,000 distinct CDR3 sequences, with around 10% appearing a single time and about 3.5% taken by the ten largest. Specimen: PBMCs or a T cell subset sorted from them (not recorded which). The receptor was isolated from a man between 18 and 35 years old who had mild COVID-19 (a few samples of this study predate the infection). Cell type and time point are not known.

DNA of the CDR3: TGCGCCAGCAGCTTATCTGGGGGCGGACATTCCTACGAGCAGTACTTC. It translates to CASSLSGGGHSYEQYF. This chain joins TRBV5-1 and TRBJ2-7, with D tentatively TRBD1 (6 bases). Germline V gene lookup returns CDR1 SGHRS and CDR2 YFSETQ. The CDR3 has 16 residues. V was pared by 2 bases and J by 1 base, with 16 bases between. Complete variable domain (other parts from reference TRBV5-1 and TRBJ2-7): KAGVTQTPRYLIKTRGQQVTLSCSPISGHRSVSWYQQTPGQGLQFLFEYFSETQRNKGNFPGRFSGRQFSNSRSEMNVSTLELGDSALYLCASSLSGGGHSYEQYFGPGTRLTVT.